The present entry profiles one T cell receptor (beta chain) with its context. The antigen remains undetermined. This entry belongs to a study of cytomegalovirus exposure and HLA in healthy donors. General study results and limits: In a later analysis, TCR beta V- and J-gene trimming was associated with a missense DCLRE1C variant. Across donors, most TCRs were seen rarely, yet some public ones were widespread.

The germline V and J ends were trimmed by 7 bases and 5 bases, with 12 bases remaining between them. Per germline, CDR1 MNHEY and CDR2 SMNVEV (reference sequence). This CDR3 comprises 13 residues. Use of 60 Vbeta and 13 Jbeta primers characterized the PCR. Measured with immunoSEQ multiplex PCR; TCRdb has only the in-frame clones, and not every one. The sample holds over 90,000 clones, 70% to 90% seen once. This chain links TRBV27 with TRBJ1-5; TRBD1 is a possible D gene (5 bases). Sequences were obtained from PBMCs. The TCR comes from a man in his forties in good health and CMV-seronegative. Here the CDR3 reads CASKRGGDQPQHF. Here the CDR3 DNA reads TGTGCCAGCAAGAGGGGAGGCGATCAGCCCCAGCATTTT.